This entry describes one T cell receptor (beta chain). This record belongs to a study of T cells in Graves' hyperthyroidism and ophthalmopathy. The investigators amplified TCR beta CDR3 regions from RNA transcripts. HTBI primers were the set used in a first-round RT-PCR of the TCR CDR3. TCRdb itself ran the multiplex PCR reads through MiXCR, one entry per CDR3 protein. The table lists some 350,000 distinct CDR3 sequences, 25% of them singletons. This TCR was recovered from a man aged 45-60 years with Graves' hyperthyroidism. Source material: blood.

The CDR3 nucleotides read TGTGCCAGCAGCTCTGGCTTAGGGTTGAACACTGAAGCTTTCTTT. Protein product: CASSSGLGLNTEAFF. This chain uses TRBV11-2 with TRBJ1-1; D gene ambiguous. CDR1 and CDR2 (germline): SGHAT, FQNNGV. V lost 4 bases and J lost 0, with 12 bases in between. The CDR3 runs 15 residues.